Listed here is a single T cell receptor beta chain. Its antigen is undetermined. The data are from a study of T-cell memory formation after mild COVID-19. Study information: For the most part, TCR clusters were specific to one donor. Broader study findings: Confirmation was lacking for SARS-CoV-2 specificity of second-wave clones that peaked on day 37.

Researchers used 5'RACE with constant-segment primers to make TCR alpha and TCR beta cDNA libraries that carry sample barcodes and UMIs. TCRdb independently ran MiXCR on the 5' RACE reads; one entry per CDR3 protein. The table includes about 560,000 distinct CDR3 sequences, roughly 18% detected once. Input material: PBMCs or a T cell subset sorted from them (not recorded which). The receptor was isolated from an adult woman who had mild COVID-19 (a few samples of this study predate the infection). Cell type and time point are not known.

The CDR3 region has the DNA TGTGCCAGCAGCTTAGCGTACACTGACACCGGGGAGCTGTTTTTT. This encodes CASSLAYTDTGELFF. The chain carries TRBV7-6 and TRBJ2-2; D gene unclear. CDR1 is SGHVS and CDR2 is FNYEAQ in the germline V gene. V was trimmed by 0 bases and J by 3 bases, leaving 8 bases between them. This CDR3 has 15 residues.